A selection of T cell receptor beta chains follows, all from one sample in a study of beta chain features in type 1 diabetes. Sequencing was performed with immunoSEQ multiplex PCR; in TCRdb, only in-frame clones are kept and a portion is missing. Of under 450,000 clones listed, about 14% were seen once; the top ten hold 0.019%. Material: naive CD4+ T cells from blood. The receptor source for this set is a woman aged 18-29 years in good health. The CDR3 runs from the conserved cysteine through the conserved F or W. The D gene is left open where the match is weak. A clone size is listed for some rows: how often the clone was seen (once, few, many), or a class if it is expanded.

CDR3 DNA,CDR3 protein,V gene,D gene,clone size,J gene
TGTGCCAGCAGCGTAGGGGTAGCGGGCGGGGCAGAGACCCAGTACTTC,CASSVGVAGGAETQYF,TRBV9,TRBD2,few,TRBJ2-5
TGTGCCTGGTGGACCCCGGGGTCTCCCGGCTCCTACAATGAGCAGTTCTTC,CAWWTPGSPGSYNEQFF,TRBV30,-,-,TRBJ2-1
TGTGCCTGGGCCCGGTCGAAGCCCTACGAGCAGTACTTC,CAWARSKPYEQYF,TRBV30,-,-,TRBJ2-7
TGTGCCAGCAGCGGCCGGGACAGAACTAACTATGGCTACACCTTC,CASSGRDRTNYGYTF,TRBV9,TRBD1,-,TRBJ1-2
TGTGCCAGCAGCTTAGGACAGCTAGAGACCCAGTACTTC,CASSLGQLETQYF,TRBV7-6,-,-,TRBJ2-5
TGTGCCAGCAGCCAACCCGCGAGAAGCGGAGCCGCTTACGAGCAGTACTTC,CASSQPARSGAAYEQYF,TRBV4-2,-,few,TRBJ2-7
TGTGCCAGCAGTGAATGGGGTCACGGGGGGACTGAAGCTTTCTTT,CASSEWGHGGTEAFF,TRBV25-1,-,-,TRBJ1-1
TGTGCCAGCAGGTTAACAGTAGACTACGAGCAGTACTTC,CASRLTVDYEQYF,TRBV7-2,-,-,TRBJ2-7
TGTGCCAGCAGCTTCGGGGTGGGTCAGCCCCAGCATTTT,CASSFGVGQPQHF,TRBV7-9,-,few,TRBJ1-5
TGTGCCAGCACCGATCGGACAGGGATGTCCGGGGAGCTGTTTTTT,CASTDRTGMSGELFF,TRBV7-3,TRBD1,few,TRBJ2-2
TGTGCCAGCAGCTTTACAGGGGTGGGTCAGCCCCAGCATTTT,CASSFTGVGQPQHF,TRBV7-2,TRBD1,once,TRBJ1-5
TGTGCCAGCAGCTTGCAGGGGTATGGAAACACCATATATTTT,CASSLQGYGNTIYF,TRBV7-9,-,-,TRBJ1-3
TGCAGCGTTGAAGGGGGACAGGGATACGAGCAGTACTTC,CSVEGGQGYEQYF,TRBV29-1,TRBD1,-,TRBJ2-7
TGTGCCAGCAATGGACCCAGCGGGACTCACTCCTACAATGAGCAGTTCTTC,CASNGPSGTHSYNEQFF,TRBV28,TRBD2,-,TRBJ2-1
TGTGCCAGCAGTCGACTAGCGGGGAATCGTGGGGCCAACGTCCTGACTTTC,CASSRLAGNRGANVLTF,TRBV27,TRBD2,few,TRBJ2-6
TGTGCCAGCAGTTACAGGACAGGGGGCTTCAATGAGCAGTTCTTC,CASSYRTGGFNEQFF,TRBV6-6,TRBD1,few,TRBJ2-1
TGTGCCAGCTCACCAATAGAGCCGACTCCGCGGACTGAAGCTTTCTTT,CASSPIEPTPRTEAFF,TRBV18,-,-,TRBJ1-1
TGTGCCTGGGCCCGGGGGACTGAAGCTTTCTTT,CAWARGTEAFF,TRBV30,-,few,TRBJ1-1
TGTGCCACCAGCAGAGATATGCCAGAGGTTAACACTGAAGCTTTCTTT,CATSRDMPEVNTEAFF,TRBV15,-,few,TRBJ1-1
TGTGCCAGTAGTATACAGACAGGGAACGGCTACACCTTC,CASSIQTGNGYTF,TRBV19,TRBD1,-,TRBJ1-2
TGTGCCAGCAGCGTAGAAGGGACTAGCGGAGCTTACAATGAGCAGTTCTTC,CASSVEGTSGAYNEQFF,TRBV2,TRBD2,few,TRBJ2-1
TGCAGCGTTATATCTTACTCTGGAAACACCATATATTTT,CSVISYSGNTIYF,TRBV29-1,-,-,TRBJ1-3
TGTGCCTGGAGTGTATGGCTAGCGGGAGGGATAGATACGCAGTATTTT,CAWSVWLAGGIDTQYF,TRBV30,TRBD2,-,TRBJ2-3
TGTGCCTGGAGCGGGGGTGAGACAGGGACGAATAACTACGAGCAGTACTTC,CAWSGGETGTNNYEQYF,TRBV30,-,few,TRBJ2-7
TGTGCCTGGAGTCCCCTGACAACCTACGAGCAGTACTTC,CAWSPLTTYEQYF,TRBV30,-,-,TRBJ2-7
TGTGCCTGGATCTTAAGAAAAGGACAGAAACTGAACAATCAGCCCCAGCATTTT,CAWILRKGQKLNNQPQHF,TRBV30,-,-,TRBJ1-5
TGCGCCAGCAGCTTGGACAGGGGTTTCGGGGAGCAGTACTTC,CASSLDRGFGEQYF,TRBV5-1,TRBD1,-,TRBJ2-7
TGCAGCGTCCGGGACAGGGAGAACACTGAAGCTTTCTTT,CSVRDRENTEAFF,TRBV29-1,TRBD1,few,TRBJ1-1
TGTGCCAGCTCACAGATGGACAGGGACCACGAGCAGTACTTC,CASSQMDRDHEQYF,TRBV18,TRBD1,few,TRBJ2-7
TGTGCCAGCAGTGCCCGCAGGCCGGGGGGGGACAATGAGCAGTTCTTC,CASSARRPGGDNEQFF,TRBV2,TRBD2,few,TRBJ2-1
TGCAGCGATAATAGCGGGAGCCGGGCAGGAGAGCAGTTCTTC,CSDNSGSRAGEQFF,TRBV29-1,TRBD2,-,TRBJ2-1
TGTGCCAGCAGTTTAGGCGGGAGCCAGCAGTACTTC,CASSLGGSQQYF,TRBV27,TRBD2,few,TRBJ2-7
TGTGCCAGCGAGGTGGGGGCCGTGGGCACTGAAGCTTTCTTT,CASEVGAVGTEAFF,TRBV9,-,few,TRBJ1-1
TGCGCCAGCAGCCCGGGACTGCACCAAGAGACCCAGTACTTC,CASSPGLHQETQYF,TRBV5-1,-,-,TRBJ2-5
TGCGCCAGCAGCCGCAAGTCACGGGAGGCTTACAATGAGCAGTTCTTC,CASSRKSREAYNEQFF,TRBV4-1,TRBD2,-,TRBJ2-1
TGCAGCGTTGACAGCCAGCGCCACAATGAGCAGTTCTTC,CSVDSQRHNEQFF,TRBV29-1,-,-,TRBJ2-1
TGTGCCACCAGCAGAGGGGAGGGGTCCTACAATGAGCAGTTCTTC,CATSRGEGSYNEQFF,TRBV15,TRBD2,few,TRBJ2-1
TGTGCCAGCAGCGCAGGGGTCGGGAACATTCAGTACTTC,CASSAGVGNIQYF,TRBV27,-,-,TRBJ2-4
TGTGCCAGCAGCGCACCAGGGGGCACTGAAGCTTTCTTT,CASSAPGGTEAFF,TRBV5-4,TRBD1,few,TRBJ1-1
TGTGCCTGGAGGATACAGGCCCCTAGCACAGATACGCAGTATTTT,CAWRIQAPSTDTQYF,TRBV30,-,few,TRBJ2-3
TGTGCCAGCAGCTTCTACAGGTTTTGGAACACTGAAGCTTTCTTT,CASSFYRFWNTEAFF,TRBV7-2,-,few,TRBJ1-1
TGTGCCTGGAGCCAGGGGGTAAGCAATGAGCAGTTCTTC,CAWSQGVSNEQFF,TRBV30,TRBD1,-,TRBJ2-1
TGTGCCAGCAGCCTGGGGGGACTTAGCACGGAAGGCTACACCTTC,CASSLGGLSTEGYTF,TRBV7-2,-,few,TRBJ1-2
TGTGCCACCAGCAGAGTAGGGGCTCAAGAGACCCAGTACTTC,CATSRVGAQETQYF,TRBV15,-,few,TRBJ2-5
TGTGCCAGCAGTCGGATGACTAGCGGGAGAAGAGCCGAGCAGTACTTC,CASSRMTSGRRAEQYF,TRBV2,TRBD2,few,TRBJ2-7
TGCGCCAGCAGCTTGGAGGGAGAAGCTCATGGCTACACCTTC,CASSLEGEAHGYTF,TRBV5-1,-,-,TRBJ1-2
TGTGCCAGCAGTGAACGTACAGGAATCTCCTACGAGCAGTACTTC,CASSERTGISYEQYF,TRBV2,-,few,TRBJ2-7
TGTGCCAGCAGGGACATGGGGCAGAATGAGCAGTTCTTC,CASRDMGQNEQFF,TRBV27,-,-,TRBJ2-1
TGTGCCACCAGCAGAGATAGTTGGGAGACCCAGTACTTC,CATSRDSWETQYF,TRBV15,-,-,TRBJ2-5
TGTGCCAGCAGCTTACCGGGAATATTCACAGATACGCAGTATTTT,CASSLPGIFTDTQYF,TRBV5-4,-,-,TRBJ2-3
TGTGCCAGCTCACCCACTAGCGGGAGGACAGATACGCAGTATTTT,CASSPTSGRTDTQYF,TRBV18,TRBD2,-,TRBJ2-3
TGTGCCAGCAGTGAAGCAGGAGGGGGCTTAGAGACCCAGTACTTC,CASSEAGGGLETQYF,TRBV6-1,-,-,TRBJ2-5
TGTGCCAGCAGCGCGACAGGGGGTCAAGAGACCCAGTACTTC,CASSATGGQETQYF,TRBV9,TRBD1,-,TRBJ2-5
TGTGCCAGCCGCGGCGGGGGACGATTGCTTGAAAAACTGTTTTTT,CASRGGGRLLEKLFF,TRBV6-5,-,-,TRBJ1-4
TGTGCCAGCAAACTCGGCGGGGGTTATAGCAATCAGCCCCAGCATTTT,CASKLGGGYSNQPQHF,TRBV28,-,few,TRBJ1-5
TGCGCCAGCAGCTTGCTAGTTGCCCTTCGAAACACCGGGGAGCTGTTTTTT,CASSLLVALRNTGELFF,TRBV5-1,-,-,TRBJ2-2
TGTGCCACCAGCAGAGGTTCTAGCGGGAGGGCCTTAGGTGTTGAGACCCAGTACTTC,CATSRGSSGRALGVETQYF,TRBV15,TRBD2,-,TRBJ2-5
TGTGCCAGCCGAGGAACGTCGAAGCGTAAGCTGTTTTTT,CASRGTSKRKLFF,TRBV27,-,-,TRBJ2-2